Presented here are 11 T cell receptor beta chains from one specimen sequenced in a study of T cells expressing NK-cell markers. No DNA is given; TCRdb re-called the 5' RACE reads and lists each CDR3 protein once. Seen in this sample are approximately 550,000 distinct CDR3 sequences; the ten most common clones hold about 3.6%. Sequences were obtained from blood T cells: a sorted CD56 or NKG2C T cell subset, CD4+ or CD8+ T cells, or bulk PBMC T cells (not recorded which). The receptors here all came from a man aged 18 to 30 in good health.

J is TRBJ2-5 and V is TRBV20-1; absent DNA, TCRdb's TRBD2 call cannot be checked. Per germline, CDR1 DFQATT and CDR2 SNEGSKA (reference sequence). CDR3 length: 17 amino acids. CDR3 sequence: CSAIRLAGGEGQETQYF.

This chain connects TRBV20-1 to TRBJ1-5. The germline V gene encodes CDR1 DFQATT and CDR2 SNEGSKA (reference sequence). This CDR3 comprises 14 residues. The CDR3 protein is CSAAGRQGNQPQHF.

V is TRBV9 and J is TRBJ2-7; checking the TCRdb D call of TRBD2 is not possible without DNA. CDR3 length: 14 residues. Germline V gene data show CDR1 as SGDLS and CDR2 as YYNGEE. The CDR3 protein is CASSRLAGAYEQYF.

The chain is built from TRBV7-3 and TRBJ2-2. This CDR3 contains 15 residues. Germline V gives CDR1 SGHTA, CDR2 FQGTGA. The CDR3 region is CASSLNSAPTGELFF.

The chain uses TRBV7-9 and TRBJ2-1. Germline lookup yields CDR1 SEHNR and CDR2 FQNEAQ (reference sequence). The CDR3 loop spans 15 amino acids. CDR3 protein: CASSLGGSYTNEQFF.

The chain joins TRBV29-1 to TRBJ2-3. CDR1 is SQVTM, CDR2 ANQGSEA, per germline. The CDR3 is made up of 13 amino acids. The CDR3 here is CSGTTASEDTQYF.

The genes are TRBV15 and TRBJ2-2; TCRdb designates TRBD1, a call that cannot be tested without DNA. There are 14 residues in the CDR3. From germline, CDR1 is LNHNV and CDR2 YYDKDF (reference sequence). This chain's CDR3 is CATSKGQNTGELFF.

This rearrangement joins TRBV20-1 to TRBJ1-1; TCRdb selects TRBD1, and the lack of DNA leaves this call unchecked. The germline V gene encodes CDR1 DFQATT and CDR2 SNEGSKA (reference sequence). This CDR3 has 14 residues. The CDR3 is CSASPETGRTEAFF.

CDR3 sequence reads: CASIDLPHGGGTDTQYF. The chain recombines TRBV27 with TRBJ2-3; TCRdb calls TRBD2, which cannot be checked without DNA. Per the germline V gene, CDR1 is MNHEY and CDR2 is SMNVEV (reference sequence). The length of the CDR3 is 17 residues.

This sequence joins TRBV3-1 and TRBJ2-3; as DNA is missing, the TRBD2 call by TCRdb cannot be tested. Germline CDR1 LGHDT, CDR2 YNNKEL (reference sequence). The CDR3 is 17 amino acids. This CDR3 is CASSQSIAALSTDTQYF.

The V gene is TRBV6-2 or TRBV6-3, the J gene TRBJ1-5; TCRdb outputs TRBD1, but without DNA this stays unchecked. Germline CDR1 and CDR2: MNHEY and SVGEGT. The CDR3 length is 14 residues. The CDR3 sequence: CASSYLGAGQPQHF.